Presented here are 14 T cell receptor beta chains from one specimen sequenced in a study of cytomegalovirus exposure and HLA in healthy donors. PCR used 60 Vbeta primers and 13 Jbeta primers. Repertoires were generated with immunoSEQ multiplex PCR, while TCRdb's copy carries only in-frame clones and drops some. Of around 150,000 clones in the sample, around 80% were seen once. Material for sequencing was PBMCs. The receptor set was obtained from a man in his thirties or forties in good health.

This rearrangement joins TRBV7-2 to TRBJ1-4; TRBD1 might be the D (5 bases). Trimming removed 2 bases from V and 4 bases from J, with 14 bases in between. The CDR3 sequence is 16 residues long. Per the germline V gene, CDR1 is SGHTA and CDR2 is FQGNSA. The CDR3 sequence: CASSLRGGGFNEKLFF. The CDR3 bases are TGTGCCAGCAGCTTACGCGGGGGGGGATTTAATGAAAAACTGTTTTTT.

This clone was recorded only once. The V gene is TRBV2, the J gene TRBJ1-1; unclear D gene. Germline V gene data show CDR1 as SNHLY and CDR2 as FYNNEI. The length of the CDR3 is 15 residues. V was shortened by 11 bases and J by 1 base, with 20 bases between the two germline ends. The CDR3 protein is CAPQMGPLGNTEAFF. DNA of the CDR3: TGTGCCCCCCAGATGGGCCCTTTAGGGAACACTGAAGCTTTCTTT.

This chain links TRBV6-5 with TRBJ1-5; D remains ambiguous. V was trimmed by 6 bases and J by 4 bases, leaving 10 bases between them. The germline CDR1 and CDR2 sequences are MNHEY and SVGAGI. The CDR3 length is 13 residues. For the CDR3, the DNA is TGTGCCAGCAGCCAACTCATGAATCAGCCCCAGCATTTT. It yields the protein CASSQLMNQPQHF.

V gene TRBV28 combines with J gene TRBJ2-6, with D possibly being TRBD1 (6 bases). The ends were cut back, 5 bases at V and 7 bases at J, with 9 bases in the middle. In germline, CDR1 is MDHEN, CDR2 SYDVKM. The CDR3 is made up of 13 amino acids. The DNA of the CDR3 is TGTGCCAGCAGTCCAGGGACAGCCAACGTCCTGACTTTC. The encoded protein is CASSPGTANVLTF.

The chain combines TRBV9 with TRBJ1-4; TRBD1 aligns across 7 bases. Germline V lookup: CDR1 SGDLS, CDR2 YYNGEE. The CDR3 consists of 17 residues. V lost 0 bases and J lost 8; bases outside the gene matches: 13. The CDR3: CASSVGAGGSVGEKLFF. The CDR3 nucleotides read TGTGCCAGCAGCGTAGGGGCAGGGGGGTCGGTTGGCGAAAAACTGTTTTTT.

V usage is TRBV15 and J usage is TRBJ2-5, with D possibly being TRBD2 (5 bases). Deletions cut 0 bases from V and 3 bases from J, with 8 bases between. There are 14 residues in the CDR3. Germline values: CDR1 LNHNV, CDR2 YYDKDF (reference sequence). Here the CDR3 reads CATSRDRGEETQYF. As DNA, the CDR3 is TGTGCCACCAGCAGAGATCGGGGTGAAGAGACCCAGTACTTC. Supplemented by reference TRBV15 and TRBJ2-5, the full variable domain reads DAMVIQNPRYQVTQFGKPVTLSCSQTLNHNVMYWYQQKSSQAPKLLFHYYDKDFNNEADTPDNFQSRRPNTSFCFLDIRSPGLGDTAMYLCATSRDRGEETQYFGPGTRLLVL.

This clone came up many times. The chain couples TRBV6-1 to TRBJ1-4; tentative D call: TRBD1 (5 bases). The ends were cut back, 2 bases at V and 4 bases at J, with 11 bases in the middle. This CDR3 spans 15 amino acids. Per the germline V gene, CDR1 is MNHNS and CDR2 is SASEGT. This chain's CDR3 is CASSELAGNNEKLFF. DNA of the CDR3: TGTGCCAGCAGTGAATTGGCAGGGAATAATGAAAAACTGTTTTTT.

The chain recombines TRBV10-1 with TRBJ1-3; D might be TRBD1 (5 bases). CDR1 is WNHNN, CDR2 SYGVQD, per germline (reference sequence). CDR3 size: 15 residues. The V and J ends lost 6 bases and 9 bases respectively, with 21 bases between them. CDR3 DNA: TGCGCCAGCAGGTCCCCGGGACGGGGGATCGGCACCATATATTTT. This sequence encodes CASRSPGRGIGTIYF.

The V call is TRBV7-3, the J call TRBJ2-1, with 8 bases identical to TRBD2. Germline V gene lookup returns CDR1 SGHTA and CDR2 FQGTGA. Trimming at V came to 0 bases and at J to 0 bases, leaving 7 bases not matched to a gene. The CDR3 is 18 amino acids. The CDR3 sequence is CASSLTASGLSSYNEQFF. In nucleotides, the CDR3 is TGTGCCAGCAGCTTAACGGCTAGCGGGCTTTCCTCCTACAATGAGCAGTTCTTC.

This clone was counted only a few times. The CDR3 protein is CASSFARALGNTIYF. The DNA for the CDR3 is TGTGCCAGCAGTTTTGCCAGGGCCCTCGGAAACACCATATATTTT. The chain is built from TRBV28 and TRBJ1-3; D perhaps matches TRBD1 (5 bases). Germline V gives CDR1 MDHEN, CDR2 SYDVKM. Between the trimmed V and J ends, which lost 3 bases and 4 bases, there was a span of 13 bases. CDR3 size: 15 residues.

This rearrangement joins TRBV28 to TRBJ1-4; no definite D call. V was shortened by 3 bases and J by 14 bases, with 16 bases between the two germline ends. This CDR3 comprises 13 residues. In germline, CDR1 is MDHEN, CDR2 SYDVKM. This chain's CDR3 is CASSFAGWVGLFF. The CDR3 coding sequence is TGTGCCAGCAGTTTCGCAGGCTGGGTTGGGCTGTTTTTT.

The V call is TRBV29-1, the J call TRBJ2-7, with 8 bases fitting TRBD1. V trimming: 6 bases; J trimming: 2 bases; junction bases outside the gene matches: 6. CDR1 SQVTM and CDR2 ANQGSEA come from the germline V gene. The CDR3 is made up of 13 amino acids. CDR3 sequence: CSVEQGEAYEQYF. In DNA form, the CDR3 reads TGCAGCGTGGAACAGGGGGAAGCCTACGAGCAGTACTTC.

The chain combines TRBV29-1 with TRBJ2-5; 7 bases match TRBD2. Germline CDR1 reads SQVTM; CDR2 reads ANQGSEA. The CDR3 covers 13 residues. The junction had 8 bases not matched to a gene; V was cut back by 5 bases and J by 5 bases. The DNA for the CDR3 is TGCAGCGTTCTTCGCGGGAGAGGGGAGACCCAGTACTTC. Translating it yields CSVLRGRGETQYF.

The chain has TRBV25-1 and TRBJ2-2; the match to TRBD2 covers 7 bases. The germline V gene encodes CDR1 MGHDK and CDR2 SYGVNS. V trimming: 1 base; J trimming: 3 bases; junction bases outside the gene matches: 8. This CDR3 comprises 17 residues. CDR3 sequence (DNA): TGTGCCAGCAGTGAATTGAGTAGCGGGTATGACACCGGGGAGCTGTTTTTT. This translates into CASSELSSGYDTGELFF.